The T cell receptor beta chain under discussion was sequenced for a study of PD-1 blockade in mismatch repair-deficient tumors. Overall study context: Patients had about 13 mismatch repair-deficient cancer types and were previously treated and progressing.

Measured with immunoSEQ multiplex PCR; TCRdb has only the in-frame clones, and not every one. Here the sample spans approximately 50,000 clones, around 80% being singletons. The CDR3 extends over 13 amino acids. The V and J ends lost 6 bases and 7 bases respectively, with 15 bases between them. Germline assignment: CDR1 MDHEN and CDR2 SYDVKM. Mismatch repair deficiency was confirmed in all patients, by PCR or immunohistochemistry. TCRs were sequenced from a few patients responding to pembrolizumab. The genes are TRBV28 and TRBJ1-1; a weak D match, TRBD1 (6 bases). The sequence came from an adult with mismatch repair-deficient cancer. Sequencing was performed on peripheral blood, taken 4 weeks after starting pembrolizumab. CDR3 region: CASRPGAAIEAFF. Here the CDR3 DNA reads TGTGCCAGCAGACCAGGGGCAGCTATTGAAGCTTTCTTT.